What follows are 24 T cell receptor beta chains derived from one specimen sequenced in a study of CD8+ T cells in alopecia areata. The treatment: oral pan-JAK inhibitor, 5-10 mg twice daily. RNA extraction was followed by reverse transcription into cDNA, which acted as the sequencing template. Produced via immunoSEQ multiplex PCR; TCRdb's table is partial and in-frame only. The data contain 250,000 to 350,000 clones, around 64% of them singletons. Sample: CD4+ T cells sorted from blood, taken around week 53, from a patient treated with tofacitinib. These receptors were obtained from a human donor with alopecia areata.

Only one count was recorded for this clone. The V call is TRBV6-5, the J call TRBJ1-2; possible D gene TRBD1, 5 bases. V lost 7 bases and J 6 bases, leaving 15 bases between the germline ends. The germline gives CDR1 MNHEY, CDR2 SVGAGI. CDR3 length equals 13 residues. The CDR3 DNA is TGTGCCAGCACTCCTGTCCGGGGCCATGGCTACACCTTC. Its translation: CASTPVRGHGYTF.

This chain links TRBV12-5 with TRBJ2-7, with 9 positions matching TRBD1. V dropped 8 bases and J dropped 3; count of bases not matched to a gene: 11. The CDR3 extends over 15 amino acids. Germline V lookup: CDR1 LGHNT, CDR2 FRNRAP. The DNA for the CDR3 is TGTGCTAGTAAACCGGGACAGGGTGGGGTCTACGAGCAGTACTTC. Translated, it gives CASKPGQGGVYEQYF.

The gene calls are TRBV6-1 and TRBJ2-4, with D perhaps TRBD2 (5 bases). The V end was cut by 5 bases, the J end by 8 bases, with 13 bases between. The CDR3 totals 13 residues. The germline V gene has CDR1 MNHNS and CDR2 SASEGT. In nucleotides, the CDR3 is TGTGCCAGCAGTCCCGGACTCCGGGACATTCAGTACTTC. Translating gives CASSPGLRDIQYF.

This chain links TRBV29-1 with TRBJ2-3; 7 bases fit TRBD2. Germline V gene sequence: CDR1 SQVTM, CDR2 ANQGSEA. The V gene end was trimmed by 7 bases and the J gene end by 4 bases; junction bases not matched to a gene: 5. The CDR3 is made up of 12 amino acids. The CDR3 protein is CSGSGGSDTQYF. The CDR3 DNA reads TGCAGCGGATCCGGGGGGTCAGATACGCAGTATTTT.

The chain recombines TRBV30 with TRBJ1-6; D possibly corresponds to TRBD1 (5 bases). V lost 3 bases and J lost 7, with 16 bases in between. The germline CDR1 and CDR2 sequences are GTSNPN and SVGIG (reference sequence). The CDR3 has 15 residues. The CDR3 is CAWRALAGSNSPLHF. The CDR3 DNA is TGTGCCTGGAGAGCCCTCGCAGGGAGCAATTCACCCCTCCACTTT.

V gene TRBV30 combines with J gene TRBJ1-2; D call uncertain. V was clipped by 4 bases and J by 4 bases, with 13 bases between them. The CDR3 runs to 13 residues. Germline V gene sequence: CDR1 GTSNPN, CDR2 SVGIG (reference sequence). Here the CDR3 DNA reads TGTGCCTGGAACATCGGCAGGACCTATGGCTACACCTTC. Encoded protein: CAWNIGRTYGYTF.

The chain is built from TRBV5-4 and TRBJ2-1; 16 bases agree with TRBD2. The junction had 2 bases not matched to a gene; V was cut back by 4 bases and J by 7 bases. CDR3 size: 15 residues. CDR1 and CDR2 from the germline V gene are SGHNT and YYREEE (reference sequence). CDR3 loop: CASSGTSGGANEQFF. CDR3 coding DNA: TGTGCCAGCAGCGGGACTAGCGGGGGGGCAAATGAGCAGTTCTTC.

This clone has only a few counts. The sample carries other DNA sequences with the same CDR3. This chain connects TRBV29-1 to TRBJ2-7; D call uncertain. In germline, CDR1 is SQVTM, CDR2 ANQGSEA. V lost 4 bases to trimming and J lost 0 bases, with 7 bases between them. The CDR3 sequence is 12 residues long. The CDR3 region has the DNA TGCAGCGTTGTAGACGGCTCCTACGAGCAGTACTTC. It yields the protein CSVVDGSYEQYF.

The V gene is TRBV19, the J gene TRBJ2-5; possible D gene TRBD2, 5 bases. The CDR3 sequence is 14 residues long. Germline CDR1 LNHDA, CDR2 SQIVND (reference sequence). Trimming removed 5 bases at V and 1 base at J, with 11 bases between. CDR3 nucleotide sequence: TGTGCCAGTAGTTTACAAGGAGGCCAAGAGACCCAGTACTTC. This sequence encodes CASSLQGGQETQYF.

This rearrangement joins TRBV25-1 to TRBJ1-6, with D tentatively TRBD1 (5 bases). The CDR3 is 16 residues long. Looked up from germline, CDR1 is MGHDK and CDR2 is SYGVNS. Trimming took off 3 bases at V and 6 bases at J, with 15 bases between the two ends. The CDR3 is CASSDPGGGGNSPLHF. CDR3 DNA: TGTGCCAGCAGTGACCCGGGGGGGGGAGGTAATTCACCCCTCCACTTT.

In this sample, this clone turned up a few times. The chain carries TRBV4-2 and TRBJ2-5, with D perhaps matching TRBD1 (6 bases). The CDR3 is made up of 13 amino acids. The V gene lost 3 bases and the J gene lost 1 base, with 6 bases spanning the gap. Germline V gene data show CDR1 as LGHNA and CDR2 as YNFKEQ. The CDR3, as DNA: TGTGCCAGCAGCCAGACAGGCCAAGAGACCCAGTACTTC. Its translation: CASSQTGQETQYF.

The V call is TRBV7-9, the J call TRBJ2-7; D is unresolved. Germline CDR1 reads SEHNR; CDR2 reads FQNEAQ (reference sequence). CDR3 length: 11 residues. V was pared by 6 bases and J by 5 bases, with 8 bases between. The CDR3 DNA reads TGTGCCAGCAGATGGTTAGACGAGCAGTACTTC. Its translation is CASRWLDEQYF.

This clone has just one count. The chain uses TRBV5-1 and TRBJ1-2; TRBD1 is a possible D gene (6 bases). The germline V gene has CDR1 SGHRS and CDR2 YFSETQ. This CDR3 is built from 13 residues. V lost 1 base and J 3 bases, leaving 7 bases between the germline ends. This chain's CDR3 is CASSLNRDYGYTF. The CDR3 DNA reads as TGCGCCAGCAGCTTGAACAGGGACTATGGCTACACCTTC.

The V call is TRBV5-1, the J call TRBJ1-3; D is uncertain. V lost 4 bases and J lost 2, with 7 bases in between. Germline assignment: CDR1 SGHRS and CDR2 YFSETQ. The CDR3 is 13 residues long. In nucleotides, the CDR3 is TGCGCCAGCAGCCAAGAGCCTGGAAACACCATATATTTT. This gives the protein CASSQEPGNTIYF.

The chain links TRBV5-6 to TRBJ1-5; D remains ambiguous. Per the germline V gene, CDR1 is SGHDT and CDR2 is YYEEEE. The germline V and J ends were trimmed by 4 bases and 2 bases, with 10 bases remaining between them. This CDR3 is built from 14 residues. The CDR3 sequence is CASSEGARNQPQHF. Written as DNA, the CDR3 is TGTGCCAGCAGCGAGGGCGCCCGCAATCAGCCCCAGCATTTT.

J is TRBJ1-1 and V is TRBV18; possible D gene TRBD1, 6 bases. CDR3 length: 14 residues. V shed 3 bases and J shed 4 bases, with 12 bases lying between them. Germline V CDR1 and CDR2: KGHSH, LQKENI. CDR3 protein: CASSPGGGGTEAFF. CDR3 nucleotides: TGTGCCAGCTCACCCGGTGGGGGCGGCACTGAAGCTTTCTTT.

The J gene is TRBJ2-3, the V gene TRBV18; D not certain. V was clipped by 2 bases and J by 6 bases, with 15 bases between them. The CDR3 loop spans 15 amino acids. Germline-derived CDR1 and CDR2 are KGHSH and LQKENI. CDR3: CASSPLTVTSDTQYF. The CDR3 nucleotides are TGTGCCAGCTCACCATTGACCGTCACATCGGATACGCAGTATTTT.

This chain joins TRBV5-1 and TRBJ1-1, with no clear D. Trimming stripped 1 base from V and 0 bases from J, with 10 bases between. The CDR3 has 15 amino acids. CDR1 is SGHRS, CDR2 YFSETQ, per germline. The CDR3 DNA sequence: TGCGCCAGCAGCTTGTATCGGGGAGTGAACACTGAAGCTTTCTTT. The encoded protein is CASSLYRGVNTEAFF.

This chain joins TRBV2 and TRBJ1-2; D is perhaps TRBD1 (5 bases). Germline loops: CDR1 SNHLY, CDR2 FYNNEI. The ends were cut back, 4 bases at V and 8 bases at J, with 17 bases in the middle. This CDR3 region has 14 residues. This CDR3 is CASSGRDGRGGYTF. The CDR3 region has the DNA TGTGCCAGCAGTGGCCGGGACGGACGTGGAGGCTACACCTTC.

The V and J genes are TRBV30 and TRBJ2-7; 7 bases line up with TRBD1. The CDR3 is 12 residues long. The junction had 1 base not matched to a gene; V was cut back by 4 bases and J by 1 base. Germline V lookup: CDR1 GTSNPN, CDR2 SVGIG (reference sequence). The DNA of the CDR3 is TGTGCCTGGAACAGGGGATCCTACGAGCAGTACTTC. Translating it yields CAWNRGSYEQYF.

The CDR3 nucleotides read TGTGCCTGGACATTCGTAGACAGTATGAACACTGAAGCTTTCTTT. Encoded protein: CAWTFVDSMNTEAFF. The chain recombines TRBV30 with TRBJ1-1; perhaps TRBD1 as D (5 bases). Trimming took off 4 bases at V and 0 bases at J, with 15 bases between the two ends. Germline values: CDR1 GTSNPN, CDR2 SVGIG (reference sequence). This CDR3 has 15 residues.

This clone was observed a single time. V usage is TRBV9 and J usage is TRBJ1-2; the D is unclear. The CDR3 has 15 amino acids. The germline V and J ends were trimmed by 2 bases and 4 bases, with 15 bases remaining between them. Germline values: CDR1 SGDLS, CDR2 YYNGEE. The CDR3 DNA reads as TGTGCCAGCAGCGTGCAGGAGAGGGTCGGCTATGGCTACACCTTC. The encoded protein is CASSVQERVGYGYTF.

This sequence joins TRBV5-1 and TRBJ2-7, with TRBD2 as a possible D gene (6 bases). Looked up from germline, CDR1 is SGHRS and CDR2 is YFSETQ. Trimming left V 1 base short and J 5 bases short, with 13 bases between. CDR3 length equals 14 residues. CDR3 residues: CASSLIGPGDEQYF. Written as DNA, the CDR3 is TGCGCCAGCAGCTTGATAGGCCCGGGGGACGAGCAGTACTTC.

The rearrangement joins TRBV30 to TRBJ1-1, with D possibly being TRBD1 (6 bases). V was clipped by 3 bases and J by 1 base, with 12 bases between them. Germline V gene sequence: CDR1 GTSNPN, CDR2 SVGIG (reference sequence). The CDR3 consists of 14 residues. The DNA for the CDR3 is TGTGCCTGGAGGGGGGACATCCGGAACACTGAAGCTTTCTTT. This translates into CAWRGDIRNTEAFF.